This record concerns one T cell receptor beta chain sequence. The count of this clone is one. It lacks a known antigen. Base quality data are lacking; no much larger clone is found one base away. Collaborating institutions collected whole blood in K2EDTA tubes following their own protocols. For TCRbeta analysis, collaborator samples were shipped as frozen whole blood, as isolated PBMCs, or as DNA extracted from either sample type. The sample belongs to a study of blood T cell repertoires in COVID-19 (dated by TCRdb to 2018 to 2021). In the study overall: Samples covering the acute and convalescent phases of COVID-19 were provided by collaborators in the United States, Italy and Spain. The prospective study material was composed of cDNA or gDNA derived from T cells, B-cell-depleted T cells, or PBMCs. Deeply sampled blood TCRbeta repertoires from subjects exposed to, actively infected with, or recovered from COVID-19 were included in the dataset. The repertoires were made available in a free public database intended to serve as a resource for research on the immune response to SARS-CoV-2. Samples came from the ongoing ImmuneRACE study (first 160 participants) plus 1,254 subjects from 6 global collaborators. Sample metadata almost always included a de-identified subject ID, COVID-19 status, age in years and sex. Where available, HLA class I and class II types were obtained from metadata supplied by the sample provider rather than from assay-based typing.

From the germline V gene, CDR1 is MNHEY and CDR2 is SVGEGT. V lost 2 bases and J lost 6 bases, and the count of bases not matched to a germline gene is 8. Reading from cysteine to phenylalanine, the CDR3 counts 15 amino acids. Here the CDR3 DNA is all that survives: 45 bases in frame from base 1. Broad study findings and their caveats: The quantity of clinical and demographic metadata differed by source and by participant and was supplied without curation.

TCRbeta CDR3 regions were amplified from genomic DNA using the immunoSEQ Assay, a bias-controlled multiplex PCR. Regarding the original processing steps: Within the assay, amplification of reference gene primers was used to estimate how many nucleated cells each sample contained. To quantify the absolute abundance of each unique TCRbeta CDR3 rearrangement, sequence reads were collapsed and filtered. Productive Simpson clonality was computed per sample as the square root of Simpson's diversity index over productive rearrangements. Not all clones reach the TCRdb copy of this immuneACCESS table, which keeps in-frame sequences only. Checked studies attribute under half of the gap to unresolved V genes and leave the rest unexplained. The DNA gave D and trimming, while V, J and clone size come from that table. The sample table holds 70,000 to 90,000 clones, of which roughly 80% were seen once. The leading ten clones occupy about a sixth of the sample.

The V gene is TRBV6-2 or TRBV6-3 and the J gene is TRBJ1-1, with 8 central nucleotides matching TRBD1. The sequenced sample consisted of peripheral blood. The receptor comes from a woman between 55 and 75 years old with acute or convalescent COVID-19. The encoded CDR3 is CASSYGDRRRPEAFF. At the DNA level, the sequence is TGTGCCAGCAGTTACGGGGACAGGAGAAGACCTGAAGCTTTCTTT.